This T cell receptor (beta chain) was profiled in a study of blood T cell repertoires in COVID-19. Study background: T cells, B-cell-depleted T cells, or PBMCs provided the cDNA or gDNA that served as material.

The Seattle site enrolled patients during active infection and followed them longitudinally. Generated by immunoSEQ multiplex PCR, the TCRdb table keeps only in-frame clones and is missing some. Counted here are about 49,000 clones, about 89% occurring once; the ten biggest clones make up 2.1%. The germline gives CDR1 MNHEY, CDR2 SMNVEV (reference sequence). This CDR3 region has 15 residues. Deletions cut 0 bases from V and 3 bases from J, with 12 bases between. The sequenced material came from peripheral blood. This receptor was taken from an elderly woman with COVID-19, enrolled during active disease. The chain carries TRBV27 and TRBJ2-7, with D possibly TRBD2 on 6 matching bases. CDR3 protein: CASSLSRGALYEQYF. DNA for the CDR3: TGTGCCAGCAGTTTATCACGCGGGGCTCTCTACGAGCAGTACTTC.